Below, 7 T cell receptor beta chains from the same sample are listed, as sequenced in a study of blood T cell repertoires in COVID-19. Profiled with immunoSEQ multiplex PCR; TCRdb holds only in-frame clones, not every one. The sample yields hundreds of thousands of clones, about 89% seen once. The sequenced sample consisted of PBMCs or T cells enriched from blood (not recorded which). These receptors originate from a woman aged 35 to 49 who had recovered from COVID-19.

The chain couples TRBV2 to TRBJ2-5; tentative D call: TRBD1 (6 bases). Germline CDR1 reads SNHLY; CDR2 reads FYNNEI. This CDR3 region has 14 residues. V was clipped by 4 bases and J by 4 bases, with 13 bases between them. CDR3 loop: CASSVHRVGETQYF. The CDR3 region has the DNA TGTGCCAGCAGTGTCCACAGGGTGGGAGAGACCCAGTACTTC.

The chain recombines TRBV6-5 with TRBJ2-7; 8 bases map to TRBD2. CDR1 and CDR2 from the germline V gene are MNHEY and SVGAGI. The ends lost 8 bases at V and 5 bases at J; junction bases unmatched: 14. CDR3 length equals 15 residues. CDR3 bases: TGTGCCAGCGGACCCCGGGAGGGAGTAATCAACGAGCAGTACTTC. Translated, it gives CASGPREGVINEQYF.

CDR3 DNA: TGTGCCAGCAGCTACCCCGGCGGTGAATCTAAAAACATTCAGTACTTC. This sequence encodes CASSYPGGESKNIQYF. The rearrangement joins TRBV7-2 to TRBJ2-4; D gene ambiguous. Trimming stripped 4 bases from V and 4 bases from J, with 17 bases between. The CDR3 sequence is 16 residues long. Germline loops: CDR1 SGHTA, CDR2 FQGNSA.

The rearrangement uses TRBV7-2 and TRBJ1-2; no firm D call. Germline CDR1 and CDR2: SGHTA and FQGNSA. This CDR3 contains 13 residues. Between the trimmed V and J ends, which lost 0 bases and 4 bases, there was a span of 6 bases. CDR3 DNA: TGTGCCAGCAGCTTAGCAGTTAGCTATGGCTACACCTTC. This gives the protein CASSLAVSYGYTF. Full variable domain (missing parts from reference TRBV7-2 and TRBJ1-2): GAGVSQSPSNKVTEKGKDVELRCDPISGHTALYWYRQSLGQGLEFLIYFQGNSAPDKSGLPSDRFSAERTGGSVSTLTIQRTQQEDSAVYLCASSLAVSYGYTFGSGTRLTVV.

The rearrangement links TRBV7-2 to TRBJ2-7; TRBD2 agrees at 8 bases. This CDR3 spans 14 amino acids. Trimming at V came to 1 base and at J to 3 bases, leaving 2 bases not matched to a gene. Germline CDR1 and CDR2: SGHTA and FQGNSA. The CDR3 reads CASSLDSGIYEQYF. In nucleotides, the CDR3 is TGTGCCAGCAGCTTAGATAGCGGGATCTACGAGCAGTACTTC.

This clone was picked up one time. The V and J genes are TRBV4-1 and TRBJ1-4, with D possibly matching TRBD1 (5 bases). Germline V gene sequence: CDR1 MGHRA, CDR2 YSYEKL. V lost 4 bases and J 5 bases, leaving 11 bases between the germline ends. The length of the CDR3 is 14 residues. Here the CDR3 DNA reads TGCGCCAGCAGCCGACACAGGATAAATGAAAAACTGTTTTTT. It is translated as CASSRHRINEKLFF.

The chain uses TRBV6-5 and TRBJ1-6; D is ambiguous. The CDR3 covers 15 residues. The germline V and J ends were trimmed by 5 bases and 5 bases, with 13 bases remaining between them. Germline CDR1 and CDR2: MNHEY and SVGAGI. The CDR3 DNA follows: TGTGCCAGCAGTATTCCCGGGTCAGATAATTCACCCCTCCACTTT. Amino acid sequence: CASSIPGSDNSPLHF.